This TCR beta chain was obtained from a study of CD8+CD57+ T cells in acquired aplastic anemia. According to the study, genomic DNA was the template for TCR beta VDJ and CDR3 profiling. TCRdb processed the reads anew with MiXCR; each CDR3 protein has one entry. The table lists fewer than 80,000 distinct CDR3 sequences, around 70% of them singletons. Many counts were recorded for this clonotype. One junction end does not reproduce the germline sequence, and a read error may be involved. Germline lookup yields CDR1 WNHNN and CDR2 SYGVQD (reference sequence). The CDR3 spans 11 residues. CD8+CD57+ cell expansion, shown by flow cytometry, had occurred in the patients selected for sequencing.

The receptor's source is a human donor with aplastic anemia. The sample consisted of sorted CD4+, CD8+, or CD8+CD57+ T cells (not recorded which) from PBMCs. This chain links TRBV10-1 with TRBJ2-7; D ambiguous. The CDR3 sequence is CASSEGYEQYF. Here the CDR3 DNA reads TGTGCCAGCAGCGAAGGCTACGAGCAGTACTTC.